Listed below are T cell receptor beta chains from one sample, sequenced in a study of CD8 T cells in ankylosing spondylitis. TCRdb re-called the 5' RACE reads with MiXCR, one entry per CDR3 protein. The sample gives over 200,000 distinct CDR3 sequences, roughly 18% of which show up once; under 45% is in the top ten. The sequenced material came from blood, either unsorted or a sorted T cell fraction (not recorded which). These receptors all stem from a male donor with ankylosing spondylitis. CDR3s include the opening cysteine and the closing phenylalanine or tryptophan. The D gene is left open where the match is weak. The size of a clone is reported for some rows only, either as once, few or many, or as a class for expanded clones.

cdr3_nt: TGCGCCAGCAGCCATCTTGGGGACTACGAGCAGTACTTC; cdr3_aa: CASSHLGDYEQYF; clone_size: .; v_call: TRBV4-1; j_call: TRBJ2-7; d_call: .
cdr3_nt: TGTGCCAGCTCAGGCCGGGACTCCCGCCCCACAACAAGTGAAGCTTTCTTT; cdr3_aa: CASSGRDSRPTTSEAFF; clone_size: few; v_call: TRBV18; j_call: TRBJ1-1; d_call: .
cdr3_nt: TGTGCCGCATCCAAGGACCCTCTGACCCACAATGAGCAGTTCTTC; cdr3_aa: CAASKDPLTHNEQFF; clone_size: few; v_call: TRBV19; j_call: TRBJ2-1; d_call: .
cdr3_nt: TGTGCCAGCTCCACATCGAGCACAGATACGCAGTATTTT; cdr3_aa: CASSTSSTDTQYF; clone_size: .; v_call: TRBV6-1; j_call: TRBJ2-3; d_call: .
cdr3_nt: TGTGCCAGCAGCCTTTTTCTGGGTCCAACCTACGAGCAGTACTTC; cdr3_aa: CASSLFLGPTYEQYF; clone_size: .; v_call: TRBV7-2; j_call: TRBJ2-7; d_call: .
cdr3_nt: TGTGCCAGCAGCCACCCGACAGGGGGTTTTAATGAAAAACTGTTTTTT; cdr3_aa: CASSHPTGGFNEKLFF; clone_size: few; v_call: TRBV14; j_call: TRBJ1-4; d_call: TRBD1
cdr3_nt: TGCAGTGCTAGAGGCCTAACTAGCGGCGGTGAGCAGTTCTTC; cdr3_aa: CSARGLTSGGEQFF; clone_size: few; v_call: TRBV20-1; j_call: TRBJ2-1; d_call: TRBD2
cdr3_nt: TGTGCCAGCAGCCAGACACAGGGAAAGAACACTGAAGCTTTCTTT; cdr3_aa: CASSQTQGKNTEAFF; clone_size: .; v_call: TRBV3-1; j_call: TRBJ1-1; d_call: .
cdr3_nt: TGCAGCGTGAGGCGGGAGGGGTACGAGCAGTACTTC; cdr3_aa: CSVRREGYEQYF; clone_size: few; v_call: TRBV29-1; j_call: TRBJ2-7; d_call: TRBD2
cdr3_nt: TGTGCCTGGGAGGGACTCTCCACTGAAGCTTTCTTT; cdr3_aa: CAWEGLSTEAFF; clone_size: .; v_call: TRBV30; j_call: TRBJ1-1; d_call: .
cdr3_nt: TGCGCCAGCAGCCAAGTTAATGGCCTTGCGGGCACTGAAGCTTTCTTT; cdr3_aa: CASSQVNGLAGTEAFF; clone_size: .; v_call: TRBV4-1; j_call: TRBJ1-1; d_call: .
cdr3_nt: TGTGCCAGCAGTTACTCGTCAGGAACCTACGAGCAGTACTTC; cdr3_aa: CASSYSSGTYEQYF; clone_size: .; v_call: TRBV6-5; j_call: TRBJ2-7; d_call: .
cdr3_nt: TGTGCCAGCAGCGTAGAGGGTGGGAGGACCTACGAGCAGTACTTC; cdr3_aa: CASSVEGGRTYEQYF; clone_size: .; v_call: TRBV9; j_call: TRBJ2-7; d_call: .
cdr3_nt: TGCGCCAGCAGCCAGCTAGCGGGGGGGCTCTACAATGAGCAGTTCTTC; cdr3_aa: CASSQLAGGLYNEQFF; clone_size: many; v_call: TRBV4-1; j_call: TRBJ2-1; d_call: TRBD2
cdr3_nt: TGCAGTGCTAGGGCCTATTTTTCCCGGGACTCGCACAATGAGCAGTTCTTC; cdr3_aa: CSARAYFSRDSHNEQFF; clone_size: few; v_call: TRBV20-1; j_call: TRBJ2-1; d_call: .
cdr3_nt: TGCAGCGTTGAAAGCCCTGAGACAGGGAGGGAAAAACTGTTTTTT; cdr3_aa: CSVESPETGREKLFF; clone_size: .; v_call: TRBV29-1; j_call: TRBJ1-4; d_call: TRBD1
cdr3_nt: TGTGCCAGCAGTGAACTAGCGGGAGATACGCAGTATTTT; cdr3_aa: CASSELAGDTQYF; clone_size: few; v_call: TRBV2; j_call: TRBJ2-3; d_call: TRBD2
cdr3_nt: TGTGCCAGCAGCTTCAGGAACAGCTTATTGATCGATTTC; cdr3_aa: CASSFRNSLLIDF; clone_size: .; v_call: TRBV5-6; j_call: TRBJ2-1; d_call: .
cdr3_nt: TGTGCCAGCAGTTACGACTCAGTCGAAGCTTTCTTT; cdr3_aa: CASSYDSVEAFF; clone_size: .; v_call: TRBV6-2/TRBV6-3; j_call: TRBJ1-1; d_call: .
cdr3_nt: TGTGCCAGCAGTTTAGCCCGGAGGGCCACAGATACGCAGTATTTT; cdr3_aa: CASSLARRATDTQYF; clone_size: few; v_call: TRBV12-3/TRBV12-4; j_call: TRBJ2-3; d_call: .